This passage covers 19 T cell receptor beta chains from one sample sequenced in a study of control samples from healthy donors and cancer patients. Libraries were prepared by immunoSEQ multiplex PCR; TCRdb keeps only in-frame clonotypes and omits some of them. The table records more than 95,000 clones, approximately 93% of them present only once. Input material: blood. Every receptor here comes from a man aged 18 to 29 in good health.

The chain recombines TRBV7-8 with TRBJ1-5; possible D gene TRBD1, 5 bases. The germline V and J ends were trimmed by 3 bases and 7 bases, with 13 bases remaining between them. CDR1 is SGHVS, CDR2 FQNEAQ, per germline. This CDR3 comprises 14 residues. The CDR3 DNA reads as TGTGCCAGCAGCTTTCGTGGTAGGGGACAGCCCCAGCATTTT. It is translated as CASSFRGRGQPQHF.

The genes are TRBV12-3 or TRBV12-4 and TRBJ1-1; 7 bases align to TRBD1. CDR3 length: 13 amino acids. After removal of 6 bases from V and 8 bases from J, the junction contained 9 bases not matched to a gene. The CDR3, as DNA: TGTGCCAGCAGCTCCGATGACAGGGTCGAAGCTTTCTTT. This sequence encodes CASSSDDRVEAFF.

Ten or more counts support this clone. V usage is TRBV3-1 (or the pseudogene TRBV3-2) and J usage is TRBJ2-7; TRBD1 matches 10 bases. V shed 1 base, J shed 3 bases, and the junction held 3 bases outside the gene matches. Germline CDR1 and CDR2: LGHDT and YNNKEL (reference sequence). This CDR3 spans 15 amino acids. The CDR3 sequence: CASSQGQGAYYEQYF. The CDR3 coding sequence is TGTGCCAGCAGCCAAGGACAGGGGGCATACTACGAGCAGTACTTC.

The chain recombines TRBV15 with TRBJ1-1; 10 bases fit TRBD1. The germline V gene encodes CDR1 LNHNV and CDR2 YYDKDF (reference sequence). Trimming cost V 2 bases and J 7 bases; bases outside gene matches: 16. The CDR3 spans 18 residues. The CDR3 bases are TGTGCCACCAGCAGATTAGGGACAGGGGCTTTATTAGGCGGTGAAGCTTTCTTT. Translated, it gives CATSRLGTGALLGGEAFF.

J is TRBJ2-7 and V is TRBV6-1; 7 positions agree with TRBD2. V lost 0 bases to trimming and J lost 5 bases; unmatched junction nucleotides: 7. Germline lookup yields CDR1 MNHNS and CDR2 SASEGT. This CDR3 region has 15 residues. The CDR3 reads CASSEAGGYRHEQYF. DNA of the CDR3: TGTGCCAGCAGTGAAGCCGGGGGGTACAGGCACGAGCAGTACTTC.

The CDR3 nucleotides are TGTGCCTGCCGTGGACAGGGCCAGAACACTGAAGCTTTCTTT. Its protein product is CACRGQGQNTEAFF. The V gene is TRBV30, the J gene TRBJ1-1, with 8 bases that match TRBD1. This CDR3 comprises 14 residues. Per germline, CDR1 GTSNPN and CDR2 SVGIG (reference sequence). The V and J ends lost 6 bases and 1 base, in that order; junction bases with no gene match: 7.

This clone occurred once. The V gene is TRBV30, the J gene TRBJ1-1; no clear D gene. Trimming took off 2 bases at V and 1 base at J, with 11 bases between the two ends. CDR1 and CDR2 (germline): GTSNPN, SVGIG (reference sequence). This CDR3 comprises 14 residues. In nucleotides, the CDR3 is TGTGCCTGGAGTCTAAGACCGGGGAACACTGAAGCTTTCTTT. Protein product: CAWSLRPGNTEAFF.

This clone was picked up a small number of times. The chain carries TRBV5-1 and TRBJ1-2; D is uncertain. The CDR3 extends over 19 amino acids. CDR1 is SGHRS, CDR2 YFSETQ, per germline. V lost 4 bases, J lost 3 bases, and 28 bases lay in between. The CDR3 sequence is CASSRTSTQNAGIYYGYTF. The DNA for the CDR3 is TGCGCCAGCAGCCGCACGTCGACACAGAATGCCGGCATCTACTATGGCTACACCTTC.

J is TRBJ1-1 and V is TRBV19; 8 nucleotides match TRBD1. CDR1 and CDR2 (germline): LNHDA, SQIVND (reference sequence). The CDR3 runs to 13 residues. The V segment lost 1 base and the J segment 5 bases; nucleotides outside the gene matches: 0. CDR3 residues: CASSIGQGTEAFF. The CDR3 bases are TGTGCCAGTAGTATAGGACAGGGGACTGAAGCTTTCTTT.

This chain links TRBV7-8 with TRBJ2-2, with D unresolved. Trimming removed 6 bases at V and 5 bases at J, with 10 bases between. Germline-derived CDR1 and CDR2 are SGHVS and FQNEAQ. This CDR3 contains 13 residues. CDR3 nucleotide sequence: TGTGCCAGCAGTCTAGAGAGGACCGGGGAGCTGTTTTTT. This translates into CASSLERTGELFF. The whole variable domain, remainder taken from reference TRBV7-8 and TRBJ2-2, is GAGVSQSPRYKVAKRGQDVALRCDPISGHVSLFWYQQALGQGPEFLTYFQNEAQLDKSGLPSDRFFAERPEGSVSTLKIQRTQQEDSAVYLCASSLERTGELFFGEGSRLTVL.

This clone appeared a single time. V usage is TRBV10-3 and J usage is TRBJ1-2, with TRBD1 matching over 9 bases. J lost 6 bases, V lost 4 bases, and 3 bases had no gene match. CDR3 size: 13 residues. Germline V gene lookup returns CDR1 ENHRY and CDR2 SYGVKD. CDR3 in amino acids: CAISVRDRDGYTF. In DNA form, the CDR3 reads TGTGCCATCAGTGTTCGGGACAGGGATGGCTACACCTTC.

The chain combines TRBV2 with TRBJ2-7, with D possibly being TRBD2 (5 bases). This CDR3 spans 10 amino acids. V lost 8 bases and J lost 6, with 8 bases in between. Germline V gene lookup returns CDR1 SNHLY and CDR2 FYNNEI. The CDR3 sequence is CASVAGEQYF. The CDR3 DNA is TGTGCCAGCGTCGCGGGCGAGCAGTACTTC.

The rearrangement links TRBV25-1 to TRBJ2-2, with TRBD2 identical over 7 bases. Germline-derived CDR1 and CDR2 are MGHDK and SYGVNS. Trimming at V came to 2 bases and at J to 2 bases, leaving 2 bases not matched to a gene. This CDR3 region has 15 residues. The CDR3 sequence is CASSEPGGNTGELFF. The CDR3 DNA reads as TGTGCCAGCAGTGAACCGGGGGGAAACACCGGGGAGCTGTTTTTT.

The chain couples TRBV5-1 to TRBJ1-2; D might be TRBD1 (5 bases). This CDR3 is built from 14 residues. Germline lookup yields CDR1 SGHRS and CDR2 YFSETQ. Trimming took 0 bases from V and 7 from J, leaving 13 bases between them. DNA for the CDR3: TGCGCCAGCAGCTTGGAAAGGGGATCGGGTGGCTACACCTTC. It specifies CASSLERGSGGYTF. Variable domain in full (rest from reference TRBV5-1 and TRBJ1-2): KAGVTQTPRYLIKTRGQQVTLSCSPISGHRSVSWYQQTPGQGLQFLFEYFSETQRNKGNFPGRFSGRQFSNSRSEMNVSTLELGDSALYLCASSLERGSGGYTFGSGTRLTVV.

The chain links TRBV6-5 to TRBJ1-1; D gene unclear. The length of the CDR3 is 14 residues. Trimming pared 6 bases from V and 4 bases from J, leaving 15 bases between. Looked up from germline, CDR1 is MNHEY and CDR2 is SVGAGI. The DNA for the CDR3 is TGTGCCAGCAGCTCCCTTCCGTCGGGCACTGAAGCTTTCTTT. This sequence encodes CASSSLPSGTEAFF.

This chain uses TRBV30 with TRBJ1-2; D call uncertain. The CDR3 totals 13 residues. Looked up from germline, CDR1 is GTSNPN and CDR2 is SVGIG (reference sequence). Deletions cut 2 bases from V and 4 bases from J, with 11 bases between. CDR3 sequence (DNA): TGTGCCTGGAGTCTTGGGCGTCGCTATGGCTACACCTTC. This translates into CAWSLGRRYGYTF.

This chain links TRBV6-6 with TRBJ1-2, with no clear D. In germline, CDR1 is MNHNY, CDR2 SVGAGI (reference sequence). Trimming removed 6 bases at V and 6 bases at J, with 17 bases between. CDR3 length: 14 amino acids. The CDR3 sequence: CASSSRRARDGYTF. CDR3 coding DNA: TGTGCCAGCAGCTCCCGGAGGGCGCGTGATGGCTACACCTTC.

The chain couples TRBV2 to TRBJ1-1; TRBD1 is a possible D gene (6 bases). V gave up 3 bases and J gave up 11 bases, with 13 bases separating them. The CDR3 loop spans 12 amino acids. Germline CDR1 reads SNHLY; CDR2 reads FYNNEI. CDR3 DNA sequence: TGTGCCAGCAGTGAGGGGGGGGCCCGGGCTTTCTTT. It yields the protein CASSEGGARAFF.

The chain employs TRBV10-3 and TRBJ1-2, with unresolved D. The CDR3 has 14 residues. In germline, CDR1 is ENHRY, CDR2 SYGVKD. Trimming removed 7 bases at V and 2 bases at J, with 14 bases between. The CDR3 loop is CAITEGTVNYGYTF. CDR3 DNA sequence: TGTGCCATCACCGAAGGTACAGTGAACTATGGCTACACCTTC.